Listed here is a single T cell receptor beta chain. Its antigen remains unknown. The source of the sample is a study of Tregs in tolerant kidney transplant recipients. Study background: Related graft donors supplied nonmyeloablative bone marrow transplants, and mixed chimerism was transient.

Study results and caveats: The most relevant donor-specific Treg TCRbeta repertoire apparently came from expansion with activated donor B cells.

Sequenced by immunoSEQ multiplex PCR; TCRdb stores in-frame clones only, minus some. The sample carries tens of thousands of clones, 85% to 90% recorded once. V shed 5 bases and J shed 2 bases, with 13 bases lying between them. This CDR3 has 14 residues. Germline CDR1 reads KGHSH; CDR2 reads LQKENI. The rearrangement joins TRBV18 to TRBJ2-7; D is undetermined. The sample in question was CD4+ T cells from blood, obtained before the transplant. This sequence was found in a human donor who received a combined kidney and bone marrow transplant. The CDR3 protein is CASSTTQNPYEQYF. DNA for the CDR3: TGTGCCAGCTCAACCACCCAGAACCCCTACGAGCAGTACTTC.